The 13 T cell receptor beta chains below come from one sample, sequenced in a study of cytomegalovirus exposure and HLA in healthy donors. Primers included in the PCR were 60 Vbeta and 13 Jbeta primers. Clones were sequenced by immunoSEQ multiplex PCR, and TCRdb holds only the in-frame ones, with some missing. The sample carries more than 200,000 clones, approximately 80% recorded once. Material: PBMCs. The receptors originated from a man between 35 and 55 years old in good health and CMV-seronegative.

The chain combines TRBV4-1 with TRBJ2-1, with TRBD1 matching over 7 bases. The V gene end was trimmed by 5 bases and the J gene end by 2 bases; junction bases not matched to a gene: 9. Germline CDR1 and CDR2: MGHRA and YSYEKL. The CDR3 extends over 16 amino acids. Written as DNA, the CDR3 is TGCGCCAGCAGCAACCGGGACAGACGAACCTACAATGAGCAGTTCTTC. Translated, it gives CASSNRDRRTYNEQFF.

The chain links TRBV7-6 to TRBJ2-3; TRBD1 matches 7 bases. The germline CDR1 and CDR2 sequences are SGHVS and FNYEAQ. The CDR3 runs to 15 residues. V lost 4 bases and J lost 4; bases outside the gene matches: 8. CDR3: CASSSTQGNADTQYF. CDR3 DNA sequence: TGTGCCAGCAGCTCGACACAGGGGAACGCAGATACGCAGTATTTT.

This chain connects TRBV5-8 to TRBJ2-7, with D perhaps TRBD2 (6 bases). CDR3 length equals 15 residues. Trimming took off 0 bases at V and 1 base at J, with 11 bases between the two ends. Germline assignment: CDR1 SGHTS and CDR2 YDEGEE. CDR3 DNA: TGTGCCAGCAGCTTGGACGGGACTCATTCCTACGAGCAGTACTTC. Amino acid sequence: CASSLDGTHSYEQYF.

As for this clone: The sample contains more than one DNA sequence encoding this CDR3. CDR3 residues: CASSIGGREQYF. The CDR3 DNA reads as TGTGCCAGTAGTATAGGAGGGCGGGAGCAGTACTTC. This rearrangement joins TRBV19 to TRBJ2-7, with a weak D call TRBD2 (5 bases). CDR3 length equals 12 residues. Trimming took off 1 base at V and 7 bases at J, with 8 bases between the two ends. CDR1 and CDR2 (germline): LNHDA, SQIVND (reference sequence). Based on the CDR3 plus reference TRBV19 and TRBJ2-7, the full variable domain is DGGITQSPKYLFRKEGQNVTLSCEQNLNHDAMYWYRQDPGQGLRLIYYSQIVNDFQKGDIAEGYSVSREKKESFPLTVTSAQKNPTAFYLCASSIGGREQYFGPGTRLTVT.

CDR3 residues: CASSYSGGRNYGYTF. In DNA, the CDR3 is TGTGCCAGCAGTTACTCGGGGGGAAGAAACTATGGCTACACCTTC. The chain is built from TRBV6-5 and TRBJ1-2; D might be TRBD1 (5 bases). Trimming removed 0 bases at V and 2 bases at J, with 10 bases between. The CDR3 runs to 15 residues. CDR1 is MNHEY and CDR2 is SVGAGI in the germline V gene.

The chain employs TRBV6-1 and TRBJ2-2; 9 positions agree with TRBD1. V was clipped by 5 bases and J by 6 bases; unmatched bases: 1. CDR1 is MNHNS and CDR2 is SASEGT in the germline V gene. The CDR3 contains 13 residues. The CDR3 DNA is TGTGCCAGCAGTCGACAGGGGGCCGGGGAGCTGTTTTTT. Amino acids: CASSRQGAGELFF.

In this sample, this clone turned up a few times. The chain carries TRBV5-4 and TRBJ1-4; possibly TRBD1 for D (6 bases). The length of the CDR3 is 14 residues. Germline-derived CDR1 and CDR2 are SGHNT and YYREEE (reference sequence). Deletions cut 5 bases from V and 7 bases from J, with 15 bases between. Here the CDR3 reads CASSRGAESEKLFF. The CDR3 coding sequence is TGTGCCAGCAGTCGGGGGGCGGAGAGTGAAAAACTGTTTTTT. Full variable domain (remainder filled in from reference TRBV5-4 and TRBJ1-4): ETGVTQSPTHLIKTRGQQVTLRCSSQSGHNTVSWYQQALGQGPQFIFQYYREEENGRGNFPPRFSGLQFPNYSSELNVNALELDDSALYLCASSRGAESEKLFFGSGTQLSVL.

This sequence joins TRBV19 and TRBJ1-2; possible D gene TRBD1, 5 bases. The V gene's germline CDR1 is LNHDA and CDR2 SQIVND (reference sequence). V was cut by 0 bases and J by 5 bases, with 16 bases left in between. CDR3 size: 16 residues. CDR3 nucleotide sequence: TGTGCCAGTAGTATAGATGGGAGGACAAGGCCATATGGCTACACCTTC. Amino acids: CASSIDGRTRPYGYTF.

This clone was observed a few times. The CDR3 coding sequence is TGCGCCAGCAGCTTGGAGCCAGGGGGTCTGAACACTGAAGCTTTCTTT. Its translation is CASSLEPGGLNTEAFF. The genes are TRBV5-1 and TRBJ1-1, with TRBD1 identical over 7 bases. Germline trimming cut 0 bases from V and 0 bases from J; bases unmatched to any gene: 5. Germline lookup yields CDR1 SGHRS and CDR2 YFSETQ. CDR3 length: 16 residues.

Only a few counts were recorded for this clone. V is TRBV28 and J is TRBJ1-2; D unresolved. The V and J ends lost 3 bases and 6 bases respectively, with 8 bases between them. Germline V gene sequence: CDR1 MDHEN, CDR2 SYDVKM. The CDR3 is 12 residues long. For the CDR3, the DNA is TGTGCCAGCAGTTTGAAGGGAGATGGCTACACCTTC. Protein product: CASSLKGDGYTF.

CDR3 sequence: CASSQPSAYNEQFF. The CDR3 DNA reads as TGCGCCAGCAGCCAACCTTCTGCCTACAATGAGCAGTTCTTC. The genes are TRBV4-1 and TRBJ2-1; D is ambiguous. The length of the CDR3 is 14 residues. CDR1 and CDR2 (germline): MGHRA, YSYEKL. The V end was cut by 2 bases, the J end by 2 bases, with 7 bases between.

The rearrangement links TRBV7-9 to TRBJ2-5; possible D gene TRBD2, 5 bases. The DNA end is a closer match to TRBJ2-7, so the J assignment may be wrong. CDR1 and CDR2 from the germline V gene are SEHNR and FQNEAQ (reference sequence). This CDR3 is built from 14 residues. The DNA of the CDR3 is TGTGCCAGCAGCGGGAGCGCTCTTTTCTACGAGCAGTACTTC. Amino acids: CASSGSALFYEQYF.

V usage is TRBV6-1 and J usage is TRBJ1-5, with unresolved D. Trimming removed 2 bases from V and 0 bases from J, with 8 bases in between. Germline CDR1 is MNHNS and CDR2 is SASEGT. This CDR3 spans 15 amino acids. CDR3 residues: CASSETFYSNQPQHF. The CDR3 DNA follows: TGTGCCAGCAGTGAAACATTTTATAGCAATCAGCCCCAGCATTTT.